The source of this T cell receptor (beta chain) is a study of T cell repertoires in cytomegalovirus infection. Study information: Public TCR beta signatures indicated both CMV infection and matching HLA type.

Points on this clonotype: The antigen is not known.

Trimming stripped 5 bases from V and 1 base from J, with 14 bases between. The CDR3 has 15 residues. From germline, CDR1 is MDHEN and CDR2 SYDVKM. Each CDR3 protein is one row after TCRdb ran MiXCR on the reads. Altogether around 250,000 distinct CDR3 sequences are present, around 15% being singletons, with the ten largest covering about 45%. Study results and caveats: Cumulative public TCR beta family frequency identified CMV carriers with the relevant HLA. In two of eight donors, the top clonotype was HLA-C-restricted CMV-specific.

Sequencing was performed on CD8+ T cells from PBMCs. V gene TRBV28 combines with J gene TRBJ1-1, with D perhaps TRBD1 (5 bases). The receptor was derived from a human donor in good health (CMV status not recorded). Some clones in this sample may be carry-over from other donors' samples. This CDR3 reads CASSPSRGGNTEAFF. In nucleotides, the CDR3 is TGTGCCAGCAGTCCATCTAGGGGCGGGAACACTGAAGCTTTCTTT.